This entry features one T cell receptor (beta chain) sequence. Measured with immunoSEQ multiplex PCR; TCRdb has only the in-frame clones, and not every one. The data show 150,000 to 200,000 clones, approximately 90% seen once. The CDR3 loop spans 13 amino acids. Germline values: CDR1 LNHDA, CDR2 SQIVND (reference sequence). Trimming removed 6 bases from V and 4 bases from J, with 9 bases in between. This sample was taken from a study of T cell responses to AZD1222 COVID-19 vaccine. The TCR was taken from an adult who received the AZD1222 COVID-19 vaccine. The source was peripheral blood, collected 28 days after the second AZD1222 dose. The chain links TRBV19 to TRBJ1-4; D call uncertain. In DNA, the CDR3 is TGTGCCAGTAGAACCTCTCTTAATGAAAAACTGTTTTTT. The encoded protein is CASRTSLNEKLFF.